This entry lists 29 T cell receptor beta chains sequenced from one sample in a study of T cell responses to AZD1222 COVID-19 vaccine. Here immunoSEQ multiplex PCR was the method, and the copy in TCRdb shows in-frame clones only, minus some. The table lists about 140,000 clones, roughly 89% of them singletons, with about 4.8% in the top ten. The sample in question was peripheral blood, obtained on day 0 of AZD1222 vaccination. Every receptor here comes from an adult in good health.

The chain couples TRBV6-4 to TRBJ2-3, with 10 positions matching TRBD2. The CDR3 contains 15 residues. Germline-derived CDR1 and CDR2 are MRHNA and SNTAGT. V trimming: 3 bases; J trimming: 2 bases; junction bases outside the gene matches: 2. The CDR3 spells CASSESGGATDTQYF. In DNA form, the CDR3 reads TGTGCCAGCAGTGAAAGCGGGGGGGCCACAGATACGCAGTATTTT.

The chain links TRBV13 to TRBJ2-2; weak D call: TRBD1 (6 bases). V was clipped by 1 base and J by 0 bases, with 9 bases between them. CDR1 and CDR2 (germline): PRHDT, FYEKMQ (reference sequence). The CDR3 covers 16 residues. This CDR3 reads CASSLVGQTNTGELFF. Here the CDR3 DNA reads TGTGCCAGCAGCTTAGTCGGACAGACGAACACCGGGGAGCTGTTTTTT.

This chain connects TRBV5-1 to TRBJ1-5, with D perhaps TRBD1 (5 bases). The CDR3 is 15 residues long. Trimming took off 3 bases at V and 4 bases at J, with 14 bases between the two ends. Germline assignment: CDR1 SGHRS and CDR2 YFSETQ. CDR3 sequence reads: CASSWGVGVNQPQHF. The CDR3 DNA is TGCGCCAGCAGCTGGGGGGTAGGAGTAAATCAGCCCCAGCATTTT.

This clone occurred once. The J gene is TRBJ2-7, the V gene TRBV7-2, with a tentative D call TRBD1 (5 bases). CDR1 and CDR2 (germline): SGHTA, FQGNSA. V lost 4 bases, J lost 6 bases, and 25 bases lay in between. The CDR3 loop spans 17 amino acids. DNA for the CDR3: TGTGCCAGCAGCTCTGCTCTGGGGCGAGGCCCTACACGCGAGCAGTACTTC. Amino acid sequence: CASSSALGRGPTREQYF. The full variable domain, its missing parts supplied by reference TRBV7-2 and TRBJ2-7, is GAGVSQSPSNKVTEKGKDVELRCDPISGHTALYWYRQSLGQGLEFLIYFQGNSAPDKSGLPSDRFSAERTGGSVSTLTIQRTQQEDSAVYLCASSSALGRGPTREQYFGPGTRLTVT.

J is TRBJ2-2 and V is TRBV5-1; no firm D call. The germline V gene has CDR1 SGHRS and CDR2 YFSETQ. V lost 2 bases and J lost 7, with 3 bases in between. The CDR3 spans 11 residues. CDR3 nucleotide sequence: TGCGCCAGCAGCTTAAGCGGGGAGCTGTTTTTT. Translation gives CASSLSGELFF.

This chain uses TRBV4-1 with TRBJ2-1, with D maybe TRBD1 (5 bases). CDR3 length: 15 amino acids. The germline V gene encodes CDR1 MGHRA and CDR2 YSYEKL. V lost 4 bases and J lost 8, with 18 bases in between. DNA for the CDR3: TGCGCCAGCAGCCGCCCATCTCACGCGACAGATGAGCAGTTCTTC. Protein sequence: CASSRPSHATDEQFF.

The chain employs TRBV3-1 (or the pseudogene TRBV3-2) and TRBJ1-1; D uncertain. Germline values: CDR1 LGHDT, CDR2 YNNKEL (reference sequence). Between the trimmed V and J ends, which lost 6 bases and 3 bases, there was a span of 11 bases. The CDR3 has 13 amino acids. As DNA, the CDR3 is TGTGCCAGCAGTCGGACTTTTGACACTGAAGCTTTCTTT. Protein sequence: CASSRTFDTEAFF.

This sequence joins TRBV7-2 and TRBJ2-7; 13 bases align to TRBD2. The germline V gene has CDR1 SGHTA and CDR2 FQGNSA. CDR3 length: 22 amino acids. V gave up 0 bases and J gave up 0 bases; unmatched junction bases: 17. This CDR3 is CASSLAPGELAGGGNPSYEQYF. The CDR3 region has the DNA TGTGCCAGCAGCTTAGCGCCTGGGGAACTAGCGGGAGGGGGAAATCCCTCCTACGAGCAGTACTTC.

This rearrangement joins TRBV28 to TRBJ2-2, with D perhaps matching TRBD1 (6 bases). The CDR3 extends over 12 amino acids. CDR1 and CDR2 from the germline V gene are MDHEN and SYDVKM. As DNA, the CDR3 is TGTGCTTATACTGGACAGACTGGGGAGCTGTTTTTT. Its translation is CAYTGQTGELFF. Full variable domain (rest looked up from reference TRBV28 and TRBJ2-2): DVKVTQSSRYLVKRTGEKVFLECVQDMDHENMFWYRQDPGLGLRLIYFSYDVKMKEKGDIPEGYSVSREKKERFSLILESASTNQTSMYLCAYTGQTGELFFGEGSRLTVL.

This clone was counted between two and nine times. The chain carries TRBV6-4 and TRBJ2-1, with TRBD1 matching over 7 bases. V gave up 0 bases and J gave up 3 bases; unmatched junction bases: 2. Germline V lookup: CDR1 MRHNA, CDR2 SNTAGT. CDR3 length: 15 residues. The CDR3 DNA follows: TGTGCCAGCAGTGACTCGGCAGGGGGCTACAATGAGCAGTTCTTC. Amino acids: CASSDSAGGYNEQFF.

This clone was observed a handful of times. V usage is TRBV7-2 and J usage is TRBJ2-5; 8 nucleotides line up with TRBD1. Germline trimming cut 4 bases from V and 2 bases from J; bases unmatched to any gene: 3. Germline CDR1 SGHTA, CDR2 FQGNSA. The CDR3 extends over 14 amino acids. The CDR3 coding sequence is TGTGCCAGCAGCTCGGGACAGGAGCAAGAGACCCAGTACTTC. This translates into CASSSGQEQETQYF.

The chain recombines TRBV2 with TRBJ1-6; possible D gene TRBD1, 5 bases. Trimming removed 6 bases at V and 3 bases at J, with 12 bases between. The CDR3 covers 15 residues. Germline CDR1 reads SNHLY; CDR2 reads FYNNEI. CDR3 bases: TGTGCCAGCAGCCCAATTCAGGGCTATAATTCACCCCTCCACTTT. Translated, it gives CASSPIQGYNSPLHF.

This clone has only one observation. The rearrangement joins TRBV6-5 to TRBJ1-1; TRBD1 is a possible D gene (5 bases). Looked up from germline, CDR1 is MNHEY and CDR2 is SVGAGI. V gave up 7 bases and J gave up 9 bases, with 24 bases separating them. The CDR3 is made up of 15 amino acids. The CDR3 loop is CASISTGQGAVKAFF. The DNA of the CDR3 is TGTGCCAGCATTTCTACAGGACAAGGGGCCGTCAAAGCTTTCTTT.

The rearrangement links TRBV5-1 to TRBJ1-5, with D unclear. Trimming took 0 bases from V and 3 from J, leaving 7 bases between them. The CDR3 consists of 14 residues. CDR1 and CDR2 from the germline V gene are SGHRS and YFSETQ. This CDR3 is CASSLGPFNQPQHF. CDR3 DNA sequence: TGCGCCAGCAGCTTGGGACCTTTCAATCAGCCCCAGCATTTT. The variable domain in full, with the rest retrieved from reference TRBV5-1 and TRBJ1-5, is KAGVTQTPRYLIKTRGQQVTLSCSPISGHRSVSWYQQTPGQGLQFLFEYFSETQRNKGNFPGRFSGRQFSNSRSEMNVSTLELGDSALYLCASSLGPFNQPQHFGDGTRLSIL.

The rearrangement joins TRBV28 to TRBJ1-6; no clear D. Germline lookup yields CDR1 MDHEN and CDR2 SYDVKM. The CDR3 is 16 residues long. The V end lost 3 bases, the J end lost 5 bases, and 14 bases lay between the germline ends. CDR3: CASSFRTAQNNSPLHF. CDR3 nucleotide sequence: TGTGCCAGCAGTTTCCGGACCGCCCAGAATAATTCACCCCTCCACTTT.

The rearrangement links TRBV5-6 to TRBJ2-1, with D possibly matching TRBD2 (6 bases). Germline CDR1 and CDR2: SGHDT and YYEEEE. This CDR3 is 19 amino acids long. Trimming removed 4 bases from V and 5 bases from J, with 28 bases in between. The CDR3 region has the DNA TGTGCCAGCAGCCCCCTTGGGTATACTAGCTCAGGCCAGGACAATGAGCAGTTCTTC. This gives the protein CASSPLGYTSSGQDNEQFF.

The J gene is TRBJ1-2, the V gene TRBV4-2; D perhaps matches TRBD1 (5 bases). Trimming took 1 base from V and 1 from J, leaving 16 bases between them. The germline V gene encodes CDR1 LGHNA and CDR2 YNFKEQ. The CDR3 covers 17 residues. CDR3 loop: CASSQVWVGEGNYGYTF. The CDR3 DNA reads TGTGCCAGCAGCCAAGTGTGGGTAGGGGAAGGTAACTATGGCTACACCTTC.

The chain couples TRBV6-5 to TRBJ1-2; 10 bases match TRBD1. Germline CDR1 MNHEY, CDR2 SVGAGI. Losses at the gene ends were 6 bases for V and 6 bases for J; bases not matched to a gene: 7. CDR3 length: 14 residues. CDR3 sequence (DNA): TGTGCCAGCAGGACAGGGGGCTTAGGGGATGGCTACACCTTC. Protein: CASRTGGLGDGYTF.

The V and J genes are TRBV2 and TRBJ2-1, with D maybe TRBD2 (7 bases). V gave up 8 bases and J gave up 10 bases, with 24 bases separating them. This CDR3 has 15 residues. CDR1 is SNHLY, CDR2 FYNNEI, per germline. The CDR3 loop reads CASRGDGGPVSEQFF. The CDR3 coding sequence is TGTGCCAGCCGTGGAGACGGGGGGCCTGTCTCGGAGCAGTTCTTC.

Remarks on this clone: Other DNA sequences of this sample code for an identical CDR3. The chain couples TRBV7-9 to TRBJ1-1; no clear D. The CDR3 totals 13 residues. Germline V gene lookup returns CDR1 SEHNR and CDR2 FQNEAQ (reference sequence). V dropped 1 base and J dropped 2 bases, with 5 bases sitting between them. This chain's CDR3 is CASSLEGNTEAFF. CDR3 bases: TGTGCCAGCAGCTTAGAAGGCAACACTGAAGCTTTCTTT.

J is TRBJ1-3 and V is TRBV11-2; the D gene is possibly TRBD1 (5 bases). The V gene's germline CDR1 is SGHAT and CDR2 FQNNGV. The CDR3 is 15 residues long. The V end lost 8 bases, the J end lost 4 bases, and 18 bases lay between the germline ends. As DNA, the CDR3 is TGTGCCAGCGGGGGATCCGAGGCTCTGGGAAACACCATATATTTT. Translating it yields CASGGSEALGNTIYF. The whole variable domain, filled in from reference TRBV11-2 and TRBJ1-3, reads EAGVAQSPRYKIIEKRQSVAFWCNPISGHATLYWYQQILGQGPKLLIQFQNNGVVDDSQLPKDRFSAERLKGVDSTLKIQPAKLEDSAVYLCASGGSEALGNTIYFGEGSWLTVV.

Here the CDR3 DNA reads TGTGCCAGCAGCCCTCGACTAGCGGGAGGGCCCGGTTTCTACGAGCAGTACTTC. It specifies CASSPRLAGGPGFYEQYF. The V and J genes are TRBV7-2 and TRBJ2-7, with 14 nucleotides matching TRBD2. The CDR3 loop spans 18 amino acids. Germline V CDR1 and CDR2: SGHTA, FQGNSA. Germline trimming cut 5 bases from V and 3 bases from J; bases unmatched to any gene: 12.

The chain has TRBV5-1 and TRBJ1-1; 8 nucleotides match TRBD1. V lost 0 bases and J lost 4; bases outside the gene matches: 5. This CDR3 has 15 residues. Per the germline V gene, CDR1 is SGHRS and CDR2 is YFSETQ. The CDR3 spells CASSLGGQGFTEAFF. CDR3 nucleotide sequence: TGCGCCAGCAGCTTGGGAGGACAGGGCTTCACTGAAGCTTTCTTT.

The chain uses TRBV7-2 and TRBJ2-5; 10 positions match TRBD2. The CDR3 is 14 amino acids. Trimming at V came to 5 bases and at J to 6 bases, leaving 6 bases not matched to a gene. Germline assignment: CDR1 SGHTA and CDR2 FQGNSA. CDR3 residues: CASSPGSGRQTQYF. CDR3 bases: TGTGCCAGCAGCCCAGGTAGCGGGAGGCAGACCCAGTACTTC.

V is TRBV5-5 and J is TRBJ2-1; 8 nucleotides align to TRBD1. Germline assignment: CDR1 SGHKS and CDR2 YYEKEE (reference sequence). The CDR3 sequence is 14 residues long. V shed 1 base and J 6 bases; nucleotides not matched to a gene: 3. CDR3 bases: TGTGCCAGCAGCTTGCAGGGGGCGACCAATGAGCAGTTCTTC. It is translated as CASSLQGATNEQFF. The whole variable domain, filled in from reference TRBV5-5 and TRBJ2-1, reads DAGVTQSPTHLIKTRGQQVTLRCSPISGHKSVSWYQQVLGQGPQFIFQYYEKEERGRGNFPDRFSARQFPNYSSELNVNALLLGDSALYLCASSLQGATNEQFFGPGTRLTVL.

This chain connects TRBV10-1 to TRBJ1-1, with TRBD1 identical over 7 bases. Unmatched junction bases numbered 8, after V lost 2 bases and J lost 8 bases. CDR3 length: 14 amino acids. The germline gives CDR1 WNHNN, CDR2 SYGVQD (reference sequence). The chain's CDR3 is CASSETLDREEAFF. The CDR3 nucleotides read TGCGCCAGCAGTGAGACGTTAGACAGGGAAGAAGCTTTCTTT.

In its sample, this clone was seen once. This chain links TRBV28 with TRBJ2-7, with TRBD1 identical over 10 bases. CDR1 is MDHEN and CDR2 is SYDVKM in the germline V gene. Unmatched junction bases numbered 2, after V lost 0 bases and J lost 0 bases. The CDR3 sequence is 16 residues long. CDR3: CASSLWGTGASYEQYF. CDR3 coding DNA: TGTGCCAGCAGTTTATGGGGGACAGGGGCCTCCTACGAGCAGTACTTC. The whole variable domain, remainder taken from reference TRBV28 and TRBJ2-7, is DVKVTQSSRYLVKRTGEKVFLECVQDMDHENMFWYRQDPGLGLRLIYFSYDVKMKEKGDIPEGYSVSREKKERFSLILESASTNQTSMYLCASSLWGTGASYEQYFGPGTRLTVT.

The V gene is TRBV6-1, the J gene TRBJ2-1, with a weak D call TRBD2 (5 bases). This CDR3 contains 17 residues. The ends were cut back, 3 bases at V and 0 bases at J, with 15 bases in the middle. CDR1 is MNHNS and CDR2 is SASEGT in the germline V gene. As DNA, the CDR3 is TGTGCCAGCAGTGAGCAGGCTAGCCGGACCTCCTACAATGAGCAGTTCTTC. Protein: CASSEQASRTSYNEQFF.

The chain uses TRBV27 and TRBJ1-3, with a tentative D call TRBD1 (5 bases). The CDR3 covers 16 residues. V shed 4 bases and J shed 0 bases, with 13 bases lying between them. CDR1 and CDR2 (germline): MNHEY, SMNVEV (reference sequence). The CDR3: CASSSGTGSSGNTIYF. The CDR3 DNA is TGTGCCAGCAGTTCCGGGACGGGGAGCTCTGGAAACACCATATATTTT.